The 2 T cell receptor beta chains below come from one sample, sequenced in a study of regulatory T cells in long-lasting Graves disease. Building of the TCR beta libraries involved iRepertoire HTBI primers and Arm-PCR of CDR3 regions. Each CDR3 protein is one row after TCRdb ran MiXCR on the multiplex PCR reads. The sample has more than 300,000 distinct CDR3 sequences, about 16% seen once. Time point meaning: newly diagnosed GD, antithyroid drugs for less than 3 months. After RNA was extracted from PBMCs, the TCR library was made from it. The same sample was also used in a study of T cells in Graves' hyperthyroidism and ophthalmopathy.

This sample comprised peripheral blood mononuclear cells (PBMCs), obtained at new diagnosis, from a patient treated with antithyroid drugs. Receptors originate from a woman in her late teens or twenties with Graves disease.

This clonotype has ten or more counts. The chain is built from TRBV29-1 and TRBJ2-1; 10 bases fit TRBD1. V trimming: 4 bases; J trimming: 9 bases; junction bases outside the gene matches: 6. The CDR3 contains 13 residues. Germline V gene data show CDR1 as SQVTM and CDR2 as ANQGSEA. CDR3: CSVGDRGMGEQFF. The CDR3 DNA reads TGCAGCGTTGGGGACAGGGGCATGGGTGAGCAGTTCTTC.

This clonotype was seen many times. The chain uses TRBV27 and TRBJ2-1, with D uncertain. The germline V gene encodes CDR1 MNHEY and CDR2 SMNVEV (reference sequence). The CDR3 is made up of 14 amino acids. V was clipped by 2 bases and J by 6 bases, with 11 bases between them. The CDR3 reads CASSLGASFNEQFF. The CDR3 DNA reads TGTGCCAGCAGTTTAGGCGCTAGTTTCAATGAGCAGTTCTTC.